The present TCR beta chain was sequenced within a study of shared T cell receptors in the human thymus. Produced via immunoSEQ multiplex PCR; TCRdb's table is partial and in-frame only. Of roughly 660,000 clones listed, 85% to 90% were seen once; the top ten hold roughly 0.0097%. V lost 1 base, J lost 8 bases, and 9 bases stayed unmatched. The CDR3 extends over 15 amino acids. Germline V gene data show CDR1 as SNHLY and CDR2 as FYNNEI. The sample also formed part of further work on human thymus T cells. That work adds: Donation was from healthy Finnish infants who were having corrective surgery that addressed congenital heart defects. In corrective heart surgery, resections were taken, and these provided the thymus tissue. Repertoires sampled from thymus and blood appeared biased in V and J gene usage. There were highly overlapping thymic repertoires among unrelated individuals, as related research reported.

Sequencing used thymocytes. This chain uses TRBV2 with TRBJ1-2; 8 bases map to TRBD1. This TCR derives from a boy younger than two with a congenital heart defect. The CDR3 protein is CASSEGTGMVGGYTF. CDR3 nucleotide sequence: TGTGCCAGCAGTGAAGGGACAGGGATGGTAGGCGGCTACACCTTC.